These 27 T cell receptor beta chains were sequenced from one sample in a study of blood T cell repertoires in COVID-19. This table comes from immunoSEQ multiplex PCR, and its TCRdb copy is limited to in-frame clones, with some not included. This table holds 400,000 to 450,000 clones, roughly 90% found once. Sequencing was performed on peripheral blood. These TCRs come from a woman aged 40 to 55 with COVID-19, enrolled during active disease.

The V call is TRBV2, the J call TRBJ2-2, with 11 bases aligning to TRBD2. With V trimmed by 6 bases and J by 5 bases, 2 bases remained unmatched. This CDR3 is 14 amino acids long. Germline V gives CDR1 SNHLY, CDR2 FYNNEI. The CDR3 DNA follows: TGTGCCAGCAGGGGGACTAGCGGTACCGGGGAGCTGTTTTTT. Amino acid sequence: CASRGTSGTGELFF.

The V gene is TRBV6-4, the J gene TRBJ1-1; D is uncertain. CDR3 length: 14 residues. Trimming took 7 bases from V and 3 from J, leaving 15 bases between them. Germline-derived CDR1 and CDR2 are MRHNA and SNTAGT. CDR3 amino acids: CASKPETGDTEAFF. CDR3 bases: TGTGCCAGCAAGCCCGAGACCGGAGACACTGAAGCTTTCTTT.

A single count supports this clone. Germline and junction disagree at one end, which may indicate a read error. J is TRBJ2-1 and V is TRBV7-7; weak D call: TRBD1 (5 bases). The CDR3 runs to 15 residues. The germline gives CDR1 SSHAT, CDR2 FNYEAQ (reference sequence). This CDR3 is CASSYSLGDYNEQFF. The CDR3, as DNA: TGTGCTAGCAGTTATTCGCTAGGGGATTACAATGAGCAGTTCTTC.

This clone was seen only a few times. The V call is TRBV6-1, the J call TRBJ1-5; 7 positions agree with TRBD1. V dropped 4 bases and J dropped 1; count of bases not matched to a gene: 7. In germline, CDR1 is MNHNS, CDR2 SASEGT. The CDR3 extends over 16 amino acids. The CDR3: CASSGIMTGSNQPQHF. The CDR3 DNA is TGTGCCAGCAGTGGAATTATGACAGGGAGCAATCAGCCCCAGCATTTT.

This chain links TRBV6-6 with TRBJ1-5; TRBD1 matches 8 bases. The CDR3 spans 16 residues. The germline CDR1 and CDR2 sequences are MNHNY and SVGAGI (reference sequence). With 5 bases clipped from V and 6 bases from J, the junction kept 12 bases outside the gene matches. CDR3 in DNA: TGTGCCAGCAGTCTCGCCTCCAGGGGGCCTAGTCAGCCCCAGCATTTT. Protein sequence: CASSLASRGPSQPQHF.

The chain recombines TRBV5-1 with TRBJ1-3; 10 positions match TRBD1. Unmatched junction bases numbered 8, after V lost 2 bases and J lost 3 bases. Per germline, CDR1 SGHRS and CDR2 YFSETQ. CDR3 length: 17 residues. The CDR3 bases are TGCGCCAGCAGCTTATCGGGACAGGGGTTTTTTGGAAACACCATATATTTT. Translating it yields CASSLSGQGFFGNTIYF.

The table lists this clone with a few counts. The genes are TRBV15 and TRBJ2-7; D perhaps matches TRBD1 (6 bases). Between the trimmed V and J ends, which lost 0 bases and 2 bases, there was a span of 8 bases. This CDR3 region has 14 residues. Germline V gene data show CDR1 as LNHNV and CDR2 as YYDKDF (reference sequence). The CDR3 DNA sequence: TGTGCCACCAGCAGAGATAGACAGGCCTACGAGCAGTACTTC. This encodes CATSRDRQAYEQYF.

In the case of this clone: One end of the junction does not line up with germline, which may come from a read error. The chain joins TRBV7-2 to TRBJ1-3, with D possibly matching TRBD1 (6 bases). Per germline, CDR1 SGHTA and CDR2 FQGNSA. The CDR3 spans 14 residues. In DNA, the CDR3 is TGTGCCAGCAGCTTATTGGACAGCGGAAACGCCATATATTTT. Its protein is CASSLLDSGNAIYF.

The genes are TRBV6-2 or TRBV6-3 and TRBJ2-5; 7 bases map to TRBD2. V shed 4 bases, J shed 1 base, and the junction held 3 bases outside the gene matches. The CDR3 contains 14 residues. Germline V gives CDR1 MNHEY, CDR2 SVGEGT. Here the CDR3 reads CASSSWTSQETQYF. In nucleotides, the CDR3 is TGTGCCAGCAGTTCGTGGACTAGCCAAGAGACCCAGTACTTC.

J is TRBJ1-1 and V is TRBV2, with D perhaps matching TRBD1 (5 bases). CDR3 length: 14 residues. CDR1 is SNHLY and CDR2 is FYNNEI in the germline V gene. With 6 bases removed from V and 2 bases from J, the gap between germline ends came to 13 bases. This chain's CDR3 is CASSPGGENTEAFF. Here the CDR3 DNA reads TGTGCCAGCAGCCCGGGGGGGGAAAACACTGAAGCTTTCTTT. The whole variable domain, remainder taken from reference TRBV2 and TRBJ1-1, is EPEVTQTPSHQVTQMGQEVILRCVPISNHLYFYWYRQILGQKVEFLVSFYNNEISEKSEIFDDQFSVERPDGSNFTLKIRSTKLEDSAMYFCASSPGGENTEAFFGQGTRLTVV.

This clone has only a few counts. The rearrangement uses TRBV5-4 and TRBJ1-3; no reliable D call. The ends were cut back, 5 bases at V and 4 bases at J, with 13 bases in the middle. This CDR3 spans 14 amino acids. Germline V gene sequence: CDR1 SGHNT, CDR2 YYREEE (reference sequence). As DNA, the CDR3 is TGTGCCAGCAGTTCCCCTCGTCTCGGAAACACCATATATTTT. Protein product: CASSSPRLGNTIYF.

This chain joins TRBV4-2 and TRBJ1-1; D gene uncertain. There are 16 residues in the CDR3. In germline, CDR1 is LGHNA, CDR2 YNFKEQ. V was trimmed by 1 base and J by 3 bases, leaving 15 bases between them. The CDR3 reads CASSQVFRGMDTEAFF. The CDR3, as DNA: TGTGCCAGCAGCCAAGTTTTCCGGGGAATGGACACTGAAGCTTTCTTT.

CDR3 residues: CASSQGTSGNEQFF. The CDR3, as DNA: TGCGCCAGCAGCCAGGGGACTAGCGGCAATGAGCAGTTCTTC. The rearrangement links TRBV5-1 to TRBJ2-1, with 11 bases matching TRBD2. V shed 4 bases and J 6 bases; nucleotides not matched to a gene: 3. Germline CDR1 is SGHRS and CDR2 is YFSETQ. CDR3 length: 14 residues.

The rearrangement joins TRBV5-1 to TRBJ1-2; no clear D gene. This CDR3 is 14 amino acids long. Trimming pared 0 bases from V and 3 bases from J, leaving 9 bases between. The germline CDR1 and CDR2 sequences are SGHRS and YFSETQ. DNA of the CDR3: TGCGCCAGCAGCTTGGCTCCGTCGTACTATGGCTACACCTTC. Protein: CASSLAPSYYGYTF.

The V call is TRBV28, the J call TRBJ1-2; 8 nucleotides match TRBD1. The CDR3 extends over 15 amino acids. V dropped 3 bases and J dropped 3; count of bases not matched to a gene: 6. Germline CDR1 MDHEN, CDR2 SYDVKM. CDR3 nucleotide sequence: TGTGCCAGCAGTTTCGCGGACAGGGAATACTATGGCTACACCTTC. Its translation is CASSFADREYYGYTF.

The chain employs TRBV3-1 (or the pseudogene TRBV3-2) and TRBJ1-6, with D maybe TRBD1 (5 bases). Trimming removed 1 base at V and 0 bases at J, with 19 bases between. CDR3 length: 20 amino acids. Germline V lookup: CDR1 LGHDT, CDR2 YNNKEL (reference sequence). The CDR3 spells CASSQVRPGMLYSYNSPLHF. The CDR3 coding sequence is TGTGCCAGCAGCCAAGTCAGGCCAGGGATGCTATACTCCTATAATTCACCCCTCCACTTT.

The V gene is TRBV27, the J gene TRBJ2-1; TRBD1 matches 10 bases. The junction had 2 bases not matched to a gene; V was cut back by 3 bases and J by 6 bases. The V gene's germline CDR1 is MNHEY and CDR2 SMNVEV (reference sequence). The CDR3 totals 14 residues. The CDR3 region is CASSLTGGLNEQFF. The CDR3 DNA reads TGTGCCAGCAGTTTGACAGGGGGCCTCAATGAGCAGTTCTTC.

This clone has just a few counts. V gene TRBV14 combines with J gene TRBJ1-1, with D maybe TRBD1 (5 bases). There are 15 residues in the CDR3. V lost 2 bases, J lost 2 bases, and 12 bases lay in between. In germline, CDR1 is SGHDN, CDR2 FVKESK. The CDR3 DNA reads as TGTGCCAGCAGCCAAATTCGACAGCCTAACACTGAAGCTTTCTTT. Its translation: CASSQIRQPNTEAFF. The whole variable domain, filled in from reference TRBV14 and TRBJ1-1, reads EAGVTQFPSHSVIEKGQTVTLRCDPISGHDNLYWYRRVMGKEIKFLLHFVKESKQDESGMPNNRFLAERTGGTYSTLKVQPAELEDSGVYFCASSQIRQPNTEAFFGQGTRLTVV.

The genes are TRBV7-2 and TRBJ2-1; weak D call: TRBD1 (5 bases). This CDR3 contains 15 residues. Germline CDR1 is SGHTA and CDR2 is FQGNSA. Trimming stripped 1 base from V and 2 bases from J, with 9 bases between. The CDR3 is CASSLGWGPYNEQFF. The CDR3 DNA follows: TGTGCCAGCAGCTTAGGGTGGGGCCCCTACAATGAGCAGTTCTTC.

About this clone: The sample has other DNA sequences that encode this CDR3 too. This rearrangement joins TRBV7-3 to TRBJ1-1; D ambiguous. V shed 4 bases and J shed 1 base, with 7 bases lying between them. Germline V CDR1 and CDR2: SGHTA, FQGTGA. The CDR3 runs to 13 residues. The chain's CDR3 is CASSSRQNTEAFF. DNA of the CDR3: TGTGCCAGCAGCTCGAGACAGAACACTGAAGCTTTCTTT.

J is TRBJ1-3 and V is TRBV7-3; tentatively, D is TRBD1 (6 bases). Germline lookup yields CDR1 SGHTA and CDR2 FQGTGA. V lost 5 bases and J lost 0, with 20 bases in between. This CDR3 has 18 residues. The CDR3: CASSLFHKGHSSGNTIYF. CDR3 sequence (DNA): TGTGCCAGCAGCCTATTCCATAAGGGACACAGCTCTGGAAACACCATATATTTT.

This chain links TRBV11-2 with TRBJ2-3, with 8 bases aligning to TRBD2. This CDR3 is built from 18 residues. The V gene end was trimmed by 1 base and the J gene end by 5 bases; junction bases not matched to a gene: 14. Germline V gene data show CDR1 as SGHAT and CDR2 as FQNNGV. This CDR3 is CASSLVPPLLAALDTQYF. CDR3 DNA: TGTGCCAGCAGCTTAGTGCCCCCCCTACTAGCGGCCTTAGATACGCAGTATTTT.

This chain uses TRBV3-1 (or the pseudogene TRBV3-2) with TRBJ1-1, with TRBD1 matching 8 bases. CDR1 is LGHDT, CDR2 YNNKEL, per germline (reference sequence). The V gene end was trimmed by 6 bases and the J gene end by 6 bases; junction bases not matched to a gene: 6. The CDR3 covers 13 residues. The CDR3 bases are TGTGCCAGCAGACCCAGGGGGCGGCCTGAAGCTTTCTTT. This codes for CASRPRGRPEAFF.

CDR3 amino acids: CAWSRGTGTEAFF. The DNA of the CDR3 is TGTGCCTGGAGTAGGGGAACCGGCACTGAAGCTTTCTTT. V is TRBV30 and J is TRBJ1-1; possibly TRBD1 for D (5 bases). Trimming removed 2 bases at V and 4 bases at J, with 11 bases between. In germline, CDR1 is GTSNPN, CDR2 SVGIG (reference sequence). The CDR3 runs to 13 residues.

The chain carries TRBV3-1 (or the pseudogene TRBV3-2) and TRBJ2-1, with 9 bases that match TRBD1. The germline gives CDR1 LGHDT, CDR2 YNNKEL (reference sequence). There are 17 residues in the CDR3. After removal of 4 bases from V and 0 bases from J, the junction contained 7 bases not matched to a gene. The CDR3 here is CASSRKTGGVSYNEQFF. As DNA, the CDR3 is TGTGCCAGCAGCCGCAAGACAGGGGGAGTCTCCTACAATGAGCAGTTCTTC.

The CDR3 DNA reads as TGTGCCAGCAGTAAGGGTTTTTCTAGCGCACACAATGAGCAGTTCTTC. Amino acids: CASSKGFSSAHNEQFF. V and J are TRBV6-4 and TRBJ2-1; maybe TRBD2 (6 bases). V was trimmed by 5 bases and J by 5 bases, leaving 19 bases between them. Germline assignment: CDR1 MRHNA and CDR2 SNTAGT. CDR3 length: 16 residues.

The chain combines TRBV30 with TRBJ1-1; TRBD1 is a possible D gene (5 bases). Trimming stripped 3 bases from V and 9 bases from J, with 17 bases between. The CDR3 is made up of 13 amino acids. CDR1 and CDR2 from the germline V gene are GTSNPN and SVGIG (reference sequence). Written as DNA, the CDR3 is TGTGCCTGGAGAAACACGGCAGGGTTTAAAGCTTTCTTT. Its translation is CAWRNTAGFKAFF.